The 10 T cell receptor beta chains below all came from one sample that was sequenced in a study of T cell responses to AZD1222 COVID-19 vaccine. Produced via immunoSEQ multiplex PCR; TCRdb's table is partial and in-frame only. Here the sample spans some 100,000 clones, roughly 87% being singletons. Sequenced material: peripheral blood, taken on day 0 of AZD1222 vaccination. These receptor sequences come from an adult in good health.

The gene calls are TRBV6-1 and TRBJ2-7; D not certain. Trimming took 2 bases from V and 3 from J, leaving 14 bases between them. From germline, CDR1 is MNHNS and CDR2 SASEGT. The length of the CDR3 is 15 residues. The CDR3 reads CASSEFQGPRYEQYF. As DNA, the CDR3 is TGTGCCAGCAGTGAATTTCAAGGTCCACGCTACGAGCAGTACTTC.

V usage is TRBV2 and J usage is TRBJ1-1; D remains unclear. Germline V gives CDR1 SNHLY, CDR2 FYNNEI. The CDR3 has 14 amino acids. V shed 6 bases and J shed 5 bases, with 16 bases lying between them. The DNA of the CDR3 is TGTGCCAGCAGGGAAACACCCCGTGCTACTGAAGCTTTCTTT. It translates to CASRETPRATEAFF.

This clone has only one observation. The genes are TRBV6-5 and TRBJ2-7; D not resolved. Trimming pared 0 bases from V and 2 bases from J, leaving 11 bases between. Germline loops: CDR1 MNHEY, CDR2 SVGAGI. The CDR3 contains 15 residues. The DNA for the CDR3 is TGTGCCAGCAGTTACTCTCCGCTGGGAACCTACGAGCAGTACTTC. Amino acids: CASSYSPLGTYEQYF.

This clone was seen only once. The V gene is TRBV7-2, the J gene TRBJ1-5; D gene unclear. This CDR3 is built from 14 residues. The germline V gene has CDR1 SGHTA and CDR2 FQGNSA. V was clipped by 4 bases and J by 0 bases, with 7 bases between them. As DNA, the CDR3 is TGTGCCAGCAGCTCCGTTTATAGCAATCAGCCCCAGCATTTT. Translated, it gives CASSSVYSNQPQHF.

The CDR3 protein is CASSDRARNQPQHF. DNA of the CDR3: TGTGCCAGCAGTGACAGGGCTAGAAATCAGCCCCAGCATTTT. The chain employs TRBV2 and TRBJ1-5; perhaps TRBD1 as D (5 bases). CDR1 and CDR2 (germline): SNHLY, FYNNEI. The length of the CDR3 is 14 residues. V lost 3 bases and J lost 4, with 10 bases in between.

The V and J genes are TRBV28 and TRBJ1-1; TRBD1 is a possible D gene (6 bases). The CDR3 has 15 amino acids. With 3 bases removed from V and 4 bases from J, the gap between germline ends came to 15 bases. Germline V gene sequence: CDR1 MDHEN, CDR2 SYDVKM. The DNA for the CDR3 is TGTGCCAGCAGTTTGGGGGGGGCGTGGGGCACTGAAGCTTTCTTT. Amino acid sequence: CASSLGGAWGTEAFF.

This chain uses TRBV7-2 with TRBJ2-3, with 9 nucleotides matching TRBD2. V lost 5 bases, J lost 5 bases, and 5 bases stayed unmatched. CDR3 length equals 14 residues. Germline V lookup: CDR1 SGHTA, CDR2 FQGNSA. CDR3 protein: CASSRGGAIDTQYF. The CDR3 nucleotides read TGTGCCAGCAGCCGCGGGGGGGCCATAGATACGCAGTATTTT.

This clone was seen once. CDR3 region: CSAREAETQYF. The CDR3, as DNA: TGCAGTGCTAGAGAGGCTGAGACCCAGTACTTC. This chain links TRBV20-1 with TRBJ2-5; D gene uncertain. V lost 0 bases, J lost 5 bases, and 4 bases lay in between. Germline loops: CDR1 DFQATT, CDR2 SNEGSKA (reference sequence). CDR3 size: 11 residues.

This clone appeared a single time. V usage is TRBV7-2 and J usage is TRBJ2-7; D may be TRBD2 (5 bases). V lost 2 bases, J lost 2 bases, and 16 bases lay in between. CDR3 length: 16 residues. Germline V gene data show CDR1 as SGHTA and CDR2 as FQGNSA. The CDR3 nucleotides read TGTGCCAGCAGCTTATTTGGTATCCGGGGAGCCTACGAGCAGTACTTC. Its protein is CASSLFGIRGAYEQYF.

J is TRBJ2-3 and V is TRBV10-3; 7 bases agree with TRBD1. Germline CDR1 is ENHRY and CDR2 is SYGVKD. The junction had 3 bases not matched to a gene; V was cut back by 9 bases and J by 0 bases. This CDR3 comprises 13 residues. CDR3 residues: CAIQGLSTDTQYF. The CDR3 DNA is TGTGCCATACAGGGGCTAAGCACAGATACGCAGTATTTT.